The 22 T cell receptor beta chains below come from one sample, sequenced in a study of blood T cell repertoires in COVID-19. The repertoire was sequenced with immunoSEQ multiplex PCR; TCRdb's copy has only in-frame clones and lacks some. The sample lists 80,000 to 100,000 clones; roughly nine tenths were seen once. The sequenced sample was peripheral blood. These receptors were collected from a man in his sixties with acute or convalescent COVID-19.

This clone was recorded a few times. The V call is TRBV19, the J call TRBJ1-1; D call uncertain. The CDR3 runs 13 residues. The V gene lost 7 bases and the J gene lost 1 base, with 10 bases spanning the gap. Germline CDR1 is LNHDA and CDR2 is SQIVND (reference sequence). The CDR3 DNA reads TGTGCCAGTACCGGCGGCAAGAACACTGAAGCTTTCTTT. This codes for CASTGGKNTEAFF.

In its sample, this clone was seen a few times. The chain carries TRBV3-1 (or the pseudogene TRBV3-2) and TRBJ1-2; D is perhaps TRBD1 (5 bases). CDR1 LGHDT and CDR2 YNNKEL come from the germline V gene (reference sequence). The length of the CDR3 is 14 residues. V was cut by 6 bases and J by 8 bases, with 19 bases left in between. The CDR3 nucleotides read TGTGCCAGCAGTACCTCGGGGGGATTGCAAGGCTACACCTTC. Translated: CASSTSGGLQGYTF.

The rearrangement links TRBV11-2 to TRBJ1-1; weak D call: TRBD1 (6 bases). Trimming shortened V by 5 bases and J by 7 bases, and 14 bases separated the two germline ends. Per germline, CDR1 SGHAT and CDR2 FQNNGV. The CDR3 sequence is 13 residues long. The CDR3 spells CASSINRDNEAFF. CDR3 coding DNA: TGTGCCAGCAGCATTAACAGGGACAATGAAGCTTTCTTT.

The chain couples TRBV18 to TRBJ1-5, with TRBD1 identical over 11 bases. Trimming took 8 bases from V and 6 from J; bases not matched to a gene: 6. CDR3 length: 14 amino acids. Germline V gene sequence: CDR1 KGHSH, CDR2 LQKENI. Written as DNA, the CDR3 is TGTGCCAGCGCCGGACAGGGGGCTTTTCAGCCCCAGCATTTT. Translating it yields CASAGQGAFQPQHF.

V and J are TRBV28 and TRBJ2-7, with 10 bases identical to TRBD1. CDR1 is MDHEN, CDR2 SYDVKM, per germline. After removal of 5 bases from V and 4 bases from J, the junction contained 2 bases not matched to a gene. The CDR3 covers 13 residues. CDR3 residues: CASSQGQGYEQYF. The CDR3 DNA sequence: TGTGCCAGCAGTCAGGGACAGGGGTACGAGCAGTACTTC.

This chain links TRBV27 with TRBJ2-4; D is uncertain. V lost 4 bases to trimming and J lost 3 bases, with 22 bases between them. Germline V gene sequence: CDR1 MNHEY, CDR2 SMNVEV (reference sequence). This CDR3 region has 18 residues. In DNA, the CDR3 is TGTGCCAGCAGTTCCTTAGGCTCCGGGTGGAGTGGCAAAAACATTCAGTACTTC. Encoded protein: CASSSLGSGWSGKNIQYF.

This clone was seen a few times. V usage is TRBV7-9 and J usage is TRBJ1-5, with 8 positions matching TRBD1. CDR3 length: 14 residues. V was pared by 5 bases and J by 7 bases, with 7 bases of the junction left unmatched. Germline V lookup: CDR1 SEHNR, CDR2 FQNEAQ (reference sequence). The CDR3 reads CASSLPGQGQPQHF. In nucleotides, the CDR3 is TGTGCCAGCAGCCTCCCAGGACAGGGACAGCCCCAGCATTTT.

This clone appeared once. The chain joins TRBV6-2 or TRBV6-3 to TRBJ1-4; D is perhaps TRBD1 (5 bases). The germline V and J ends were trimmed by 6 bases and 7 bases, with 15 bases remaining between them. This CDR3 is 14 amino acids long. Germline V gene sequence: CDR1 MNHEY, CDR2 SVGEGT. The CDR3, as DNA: TGTGCCAGCAGCGACCGGGACGGGAGTGAAAAACTGTTTTTT. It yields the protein CASSDRDGSEKLFF.

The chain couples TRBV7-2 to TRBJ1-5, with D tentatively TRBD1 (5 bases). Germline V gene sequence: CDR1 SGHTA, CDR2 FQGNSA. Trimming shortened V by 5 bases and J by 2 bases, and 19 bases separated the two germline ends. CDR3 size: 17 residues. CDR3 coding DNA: TGTGCCAGCAGCGCGGGACGGCAGGTTGGGGGCAATCAGCCCCAGCATTTT. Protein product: CASSAGRQVGGNQPQHF.

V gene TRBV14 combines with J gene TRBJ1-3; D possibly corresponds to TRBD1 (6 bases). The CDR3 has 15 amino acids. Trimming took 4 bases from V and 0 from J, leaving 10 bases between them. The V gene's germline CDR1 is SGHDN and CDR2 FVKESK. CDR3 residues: CASSRQEFSGNTIYF. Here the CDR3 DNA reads TGTGCCAGCAGCCGACAGGAGTTCTCTGGAAACACCATATATTTT.

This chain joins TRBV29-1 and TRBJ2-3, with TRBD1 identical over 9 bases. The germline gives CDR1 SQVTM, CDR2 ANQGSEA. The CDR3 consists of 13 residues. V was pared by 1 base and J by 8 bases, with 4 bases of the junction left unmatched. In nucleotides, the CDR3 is TGCAGCGTTGAAGGGACAGGGGAGGGTACGCAGTATTTT. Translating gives CSVEGTGEGTQYF.

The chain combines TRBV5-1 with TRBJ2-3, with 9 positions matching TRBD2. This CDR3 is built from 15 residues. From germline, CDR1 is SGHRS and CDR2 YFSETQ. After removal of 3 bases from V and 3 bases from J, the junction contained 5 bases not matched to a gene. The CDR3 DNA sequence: TGCGCCAGCAGCTCGAGCGGGGGGTTGACAGATACGCAGTATTTT. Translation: CASSSSGGLTDTQYF.

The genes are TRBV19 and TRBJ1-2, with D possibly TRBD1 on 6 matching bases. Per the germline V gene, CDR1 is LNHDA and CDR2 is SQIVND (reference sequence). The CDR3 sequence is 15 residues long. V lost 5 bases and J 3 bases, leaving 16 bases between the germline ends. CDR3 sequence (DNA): TGTGCCAGTAGTCCAACAGACAGGAAGGACTATGGCTACACCTTC. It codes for CASSPTDRKDYGYTF.

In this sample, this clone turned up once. CDR3: CASSPPDRPFYGYTF. CDR3 nucleotides: TGTGCCAGCTCACCACCGGACAGGCCCTTCTATGGCTACACCTTC. The chain is built from TRBV18 and TRBJ1-2; 7 bases match TRBD1. The CDR3 contains 15 residues. V trimming: 0 bases; J trimming: 4 bases; junction bases outside the gene matches: 5. Germline CDR1 is KGHSH and CDR2 is LQKENI.

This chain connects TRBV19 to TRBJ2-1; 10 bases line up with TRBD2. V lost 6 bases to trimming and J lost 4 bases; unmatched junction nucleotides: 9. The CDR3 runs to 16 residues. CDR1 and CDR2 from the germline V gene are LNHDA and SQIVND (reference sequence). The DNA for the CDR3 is TGTGCCAGTAGGGCACCCTTTAGCGGGGGGTACAATGAGCAGTTCTTC. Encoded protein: CASRAPFSGGYNEQFF.

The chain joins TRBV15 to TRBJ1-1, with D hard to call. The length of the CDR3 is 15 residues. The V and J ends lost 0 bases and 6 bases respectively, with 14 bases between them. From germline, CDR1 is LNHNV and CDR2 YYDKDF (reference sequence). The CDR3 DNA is TGTGCCACCAGCAGAGATACGACCTTTCGGGCTGAAGCTTTCTTT. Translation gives CATSRDTTFRAEAFF. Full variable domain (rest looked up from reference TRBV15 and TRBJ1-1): DAMVIQNPRYQVTQFGKPVTLSCSQTLNHNVMYWYQQKSSQAPKLLFHYYDKDFNNEADTPDNFQSRRPNTSFCFLDIRSPGLGDTAMYLCATSRDTTFRAEAFFGQGTRLTVV.

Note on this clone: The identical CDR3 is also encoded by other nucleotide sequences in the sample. The CDR3 is CASSRGSSYNSPLHF. Written as DNA, the CDR3 is TGTGCCAGCAGTAGGGGGAGCTCCTATAATTCACCCCTCCACTTT. The chain combines TRBV6-5 with TRBJ1-6, with a tentative D call TRBD1 (6 bases). This CDR3 is 15 amino acids long. V lost 5 bases to trimming and J lost 0 bases, with 8 bases between them. Germline CDR1 and CDR2: MNHEY and SVGAGI.

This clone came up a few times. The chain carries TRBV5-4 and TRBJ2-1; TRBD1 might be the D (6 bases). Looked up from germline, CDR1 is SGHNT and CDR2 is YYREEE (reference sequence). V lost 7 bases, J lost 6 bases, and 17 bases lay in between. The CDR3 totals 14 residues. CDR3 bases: TGTGCCAGCCGCGGGCGACAGGAGAGCAATGAGCAGTTCTTC. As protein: CASRGRQESNEQFF.

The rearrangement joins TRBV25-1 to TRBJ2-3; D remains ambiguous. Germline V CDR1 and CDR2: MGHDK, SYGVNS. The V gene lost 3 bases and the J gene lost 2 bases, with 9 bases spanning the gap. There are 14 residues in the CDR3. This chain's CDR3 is CASSEVSYTDTQYF. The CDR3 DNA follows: TGTGCCAGCAGTGAGGTTTCCTACACAGATACGCAGTATTTT.

The CDR3, as DNA: TGTGCCTGGAGTGCGGTGGGGCGGAACAATCAGCCCCAGCATTTT. Translation gives CAWSAVGRNNQPQHF. The chain links TRBV30 to TRBJ1-5, with a possible D match to TRBD1 (5 bases). With 1 base removed from V and 3 bases from J, the gap between germline ends came to 13 bases. Germline V gene sequence: CDR1 GTSNPN, CDR2 SVGIG (reference sequence). This CDR3 contains 15 residues. Full variable domain (missing parts from reference TRBV30 and TRBJ1-5): SQTIHQWPATLVQPVGSPLSLECTVEGTSNPNLYWYRQAAGRGLQLLFYSVGIGQISSEVPQNLSASRPQDRQFILSSKKLLLSDSGFYLCAWSAVGRNNQPQHFGDGTRLSIL.

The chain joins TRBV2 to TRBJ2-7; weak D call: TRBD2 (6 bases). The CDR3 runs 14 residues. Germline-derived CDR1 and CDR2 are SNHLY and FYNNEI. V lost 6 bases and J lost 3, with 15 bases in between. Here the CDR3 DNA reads TGTGCCAGCAGGCGGGATAGAAACAACTACGAGCAGTACGTC. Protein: CASRRDRNNYEQYV.

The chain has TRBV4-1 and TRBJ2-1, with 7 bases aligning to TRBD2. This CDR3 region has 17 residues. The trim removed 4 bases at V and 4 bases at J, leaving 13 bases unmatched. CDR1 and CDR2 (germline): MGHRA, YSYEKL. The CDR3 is CASSPGLSAGRYNEQFF. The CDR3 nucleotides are TGCGCCAGCAGCCCGGGGCTATCAGCGGGGAGATACAATGAGCAGTTCTTC.